The 18 T cell receptor beta chains below were found in one sample sequenced in a study of shared clonotypes between healthy human individuals. Terminally differentiated effector memory CD45RA+ cells were left out of the naive CD8 fraction, which was CD45RO-negative and positively selected for CCR7. Data came from immunoSEQ multiplex PCR; TCRdb stores just in-frame clones and leaves some out. The sample contains roughly 2,000,000 clones, approximately 92% of which appear only once. Sequencing input: naive CD8+ T cells from PBMCs. Receptor source: a man aged 18-30 years in good health. Some clones in this sample may be carry-over from other donors' samples.

DNA of the CDR3: TGTGCCAGCAGCTTAGTGAATAGCGGGAGCTCCTATGAGCAGTTCTTC. This encodes CASSLVNSGSSYEQFF. The gene calls are TRBV7-8 and TRBJ2-1; 9 bases agree with TRBD2. The CDR3 is 16 amino acids. Trimming removed 1 base from V and 8 bases from J; junction bases left unmatched: 9. Germline V gene data show CDR1 as SGHVS and CDR2 as FQNEAQ.

This clone was seen only a few times. The chain couples TRBV2 to TRBJ1-1, with D hard to call. CDR1 and CDR2 (germline): SNHLY, FYNNEI. Deletions cut 3 bases from V and 4 bases from J, with 12 bases between. The CDR3 runs to 14 residues. This chain's CDR3 is CASSDHRGGTEAFF. CDR3 in DNA: TGTGCCAGCAGTGATCATCGGGGTGGCACTGAAGCTTTCTTT.

The chain links TRBV6-5 to TRBJ1-4; D is unclear. The germline V and J ends were trimmed by 6 bases and 4 bases, with 15 bases remaining between them. The CDR3 is 15 residues long. Germline values: CDR1 MNHEY, CDR2 SVGAGI. The CDR3: CASSPLPGFNEKLFF. The CDR3 coding sequence is TGTGCCAGCAGCCCCTTGCCGGGGTTTAATGAAAAACTGTTTTTT.

The chain links TRBV19 to TRBJ2-2; TRBD1 matches at 9 bases. CDR3 size: 16 residues. Germline V gene data show CDR1 as LNHDA and CDR2 as SQIVND (reference sequence). With V trimmed by 3 bases and J by 9 bases, 11 bases remained unmatched. CDR3 DNA sequence: TGTGCCAGTAGTATGATAGACAGGGGGGCCAACCGGGAGCTGTTTTTT. The encoded protein is CASSMIDRGANRELFF.

As DNA, the CDR3 is TGCAGCGTGTCAGGGGGCGGGTCGTACGAGCAGTACTTC. Translating it yields CSVSGGGSYEQYF. The genes are TRBV29-1 and TRBJ2-7; 8 bases line up with TRBD1. In germline, CDR1 is SQVTM, CDR2 ANQGSEA. The CDR3 consists of 13 residues. J gave up 4 bases and V 6 bases, and 8 bases lay outside the gene matches.

The V call is TRBV6-6, the J call TRBJ1-4; perhaps TRBD1 as D (6 bases). V dropped 8 bases and J dropped 0 bases, with 10 bases sitting between them. From germline, CDR1 is MNHNY and CDR2 SVGAGI (reference sequence). The CDR3 extends over 14 amino acids. CDR3 loop: CASFKGATNEKLFF. Here the CDR3 DNA reads TGTGCCAGCTTCAAGGGGGCAACTAATGAAAAACTGTTTTTT.

CDR3 residues: CASSSGLGGVPYEQYF. The CDR3 DNA reads TGTGCCAGCAGCTCAGGACTAGGCGGCGTCCCTTACGAGCAGTACTTC. V usage is TRBV13 and J usage is TRBJ2-7, with 7 positions matching TRBD2. The CDR3 spans 16 residues. After removal of 4 bases from V and 4 bases from J, the junction contained 13 bases not matched to a gene. Germline CDR1 reads PRHDT; CDR2 reads FYEKMQ (reference sequence).

The rearrangement uses TRBV9 and TRBJ1-3; 8 nucleotides match TRBD1. V was pared by 0 bases and J by 4 bases, with 9 bases of the junction left unmatched. This CDR3 is 17 amino acids long. Germline loops: CDR1 SGDLS, CDR2 YYNGEE. The CDR3 nucleotides read TGTGCCAGCAGCGTAGATCCAGGGGGCGCGGCGGGAAACACCATATATTTT. Translating gives CASSVDPGGAAGNTIYF.

The chain uses TRBV6-6 and TRBJ2-1; possible D gene TRBD1, 6 bases. Germline V CDR1 and CDR2: MNHNY, SVGAGI (reference sequence). The V gene lost 2 bases and the J gene lost 2 bases, with 13 bases spanning the gap. This CDR3 spans 16 amino acids. As DNA, the CDR3 is TGTGCCAGCAGTTACCACGACAGGCCCCCCTACAATGAGCAGTTCTTC. Its translation: CASSYHDRPPYNEQFF.

J is TRBJ1-2 and V is TRBV28; D ambiguous. There are 13 residues in the CDR3. The germline V gene encodes CDR1 MDHEN and CDR2 SYDVKM. Deletions cut 8 bases from V and 8 bases from J, with 18 bases between. DNA for the CDR3: TGTGCCAGCGGCCAGGATGCCTTAGAAGGCTACACCTTC. Amino acid sequence: CASGQDALEGYTF.

This clone has more than one count but fewer than ten. The gene calls are TRBV19 and TRBJ1-1; D is possibly TRBD1 (6 bases). Germline values: CDR1 LNHDA, CDR2 SQIVND (reference sequence). The germline V and J ends were trimmed by 10 bases and 5 bases, with 17 bases remaining between them. The CDR3 is 13 residues long. The CDR3 bases are TGTGCCACCCTCGGGTGGGGGCTGACTGAAGCTTTCTTT. Its protein product is CATLGWGLTEAFF.

Notes on this clone: Other DNA sequences in this sample translate to the same CDR3. The chain joins TRBV28 to TRBJ2-1, with TRBD2 as a possible D gene (6 bases). CDR3 size: 13 residues. Trimming cost V 5 bases and J 4 bases, with 9 bases left between them. The germline V gene encodes CDR1 MDHEN and CDR2 SYDVKM. The CDR3 nucleotides read TGTGCCAGCAGTCCGGGACTTTACAATGAGCAGTTCTTC. It translates to CASSPGLYNEQFF.

As concerns this clone: Other nucleotide sequences in the sample specify the same CDR3. The V call is TRBV27, the J call TRBJ2-1; either TRBD1 or TRBD2 may fit D (5 bases each). Trimming left V 5 bases short and J 0 bases short, with 14 bases between. CDR1 and CDR2 from the germline V gene are MNHEY and SMNVEV (reference sequence). This CDR3 region has 16 residues. The CDR3 coding sequence is TGTGCCAGCAGTCTATACGCAGGGAGCTCCTACAATGAGCAGTTCTTC. Protein sequence: CASSLYAGSSYNEQFF.

Only one count was recorded for this clone. The rearrangement links TRBV5-6 to TRBJ2-3, with 12 bases aligning to TRBD1. Germline values: CDR1 SGHDT, CDR2 YYEEEE. V gave up 0 bases and J gave up 4 bases; unmatched junction bases: 3. The CDR3 has 16 residues. This CDR3 is CASSLVGTGGSDTQYF. The CDR3 region has the DNA TGTGCCAGCAGCTTGGTTGGGACAGGGGGCTCAGATACGCAGTATTTT.

Points on this clone: Other nucleotide sequences in the sample specify the same CDR3. V and J are TRBV27 and TRBJ1-5; D call uncertain. CDR1 is MNHEY and CDR2 is SMNVEV in the germline V gene (reference sequence). CDR3 length: 13 residues. The V and J ends lost 3 bases and 0 bases respectively, with 3 bases between them. CDR3 protein: CASSFNSNQPQHF. CDR3 DNA sequence: TGTGCCAGCAGTTTTAATAGCAATCAGCCCCAGCATTTT.

J is TRBJ2-7 and V is TRBV19; 7 bases align to TRBD1. Trimming removed 4 bases from V and 2 bases from J; junction bases left unmatched: 5. The CDR3 spans 14 residues. CDR1 is LNHDA, CDR2 SQIVND, per germline (reference sequence). In DNA, the CDR3 is TGTGCCAGTAGTACGGGACAGACCCCCTACGAGCAGTACTTC. Translating it yields CASSTGQTPYEQYF.

This clone was seen more than once but under ten times. The identical CDR3 is also encoded by other nucleotide sequences in the sample. The chain has TRBV19 and TRBJ2-1; unclear D gene. There are 11 residues in the CDR3. The V gene lost 1 base and the J gene lost 8 bases, with 3 bases spanning the gap. Looked up from germline, CDR1 is LNHDA and CDR2 is SQIVND (reference sequence). The DNA of the CDR3 is TGTGCCAGTAGTATAGGCCATGAGCAGTTCTTC. It codes for CASSIGHEQFF.

V usage is TRBV7-9 and J usage is TRBJ2-6; D is unresolved. The CDR3 runs 17 residues. Trimming cost V 5 bases and J 0 bases, with 14 bases left between them. Germline CDR1 SEHNR, CDR2 FQNEAQ (reference sequence). The CDR3 coding sequence is TGTGCCAGCAGCGAGACCCCGCTGGGCTCTGGGGCCAACGTCCTGACTTTC. The encoded protein is CASSETPLGSGANVLTF.